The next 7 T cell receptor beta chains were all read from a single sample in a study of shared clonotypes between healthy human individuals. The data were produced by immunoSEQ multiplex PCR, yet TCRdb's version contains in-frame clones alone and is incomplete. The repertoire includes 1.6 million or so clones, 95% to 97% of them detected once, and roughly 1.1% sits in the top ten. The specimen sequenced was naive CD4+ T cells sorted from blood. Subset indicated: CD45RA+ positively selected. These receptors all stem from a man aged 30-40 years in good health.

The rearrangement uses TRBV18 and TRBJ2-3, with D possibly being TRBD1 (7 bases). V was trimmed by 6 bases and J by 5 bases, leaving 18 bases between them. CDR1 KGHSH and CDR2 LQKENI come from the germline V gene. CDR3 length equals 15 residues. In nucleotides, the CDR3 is TGTGCCAGCTCCCCCAGACAGGGAGGTAGAGATACGCAGTATTTT. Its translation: CASSPRQGGRDTQYF.

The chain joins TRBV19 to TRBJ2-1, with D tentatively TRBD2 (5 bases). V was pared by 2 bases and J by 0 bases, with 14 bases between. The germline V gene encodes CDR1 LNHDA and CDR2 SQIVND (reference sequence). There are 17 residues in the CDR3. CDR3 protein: CASSIRPFTSSYNEQFF. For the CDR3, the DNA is TGTGCCAGTAGTATACGGCCTTTCACTAGCTCCTACAATGAGCAGTTCTTC.

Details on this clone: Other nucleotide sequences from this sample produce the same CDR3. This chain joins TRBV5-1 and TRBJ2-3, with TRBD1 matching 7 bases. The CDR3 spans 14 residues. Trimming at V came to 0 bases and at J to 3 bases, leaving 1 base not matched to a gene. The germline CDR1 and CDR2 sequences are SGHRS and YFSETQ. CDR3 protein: CASSLGRGTDTQYF. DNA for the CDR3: TGCGCCAGCAGCTTGGGCAGGGGGACAGATACGCAGTATTTT.

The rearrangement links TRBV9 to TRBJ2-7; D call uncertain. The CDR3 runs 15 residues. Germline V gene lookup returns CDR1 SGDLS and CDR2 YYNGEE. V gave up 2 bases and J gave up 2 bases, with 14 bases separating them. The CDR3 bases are TGTGCCAGCAGCGTTTCACCGGGCGGCACCTACGAGCAGTACTTC. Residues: CASSVSPGGTYEQYF.

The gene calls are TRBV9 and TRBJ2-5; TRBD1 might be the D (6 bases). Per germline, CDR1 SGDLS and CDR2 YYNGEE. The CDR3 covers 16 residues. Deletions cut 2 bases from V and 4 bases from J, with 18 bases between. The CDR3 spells CASSVGPGAGLETQYF. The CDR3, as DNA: TGTGCCAGCAGCGTTGGTCCAGGGGCGGGTTTAGAGACCCAGTACTTC.

CDR3 DNA: TGTGCCAGCACTAACAGGGCGGGTGAAAAACTGTTTTTT. Protein: CASTNRAGEKLFF. The chain has TRBV2 and TRBJ1-4; D possibly corresponds to TRBD1 (6 bases). The CDR3 length is 13 residues. CDR1 and CDR2 (germline): SNHLY, FYNNEI. V was trimmed by 7 bases and J by 7 bases, leaving 13 bases between them. Full variable domain (missing parts from reference TRBV2 and TRBJ1-4): EPEVTQTPSHQVTQMGQEVILRCVPISNHLYFYWYRQILGQKVEFLVSFYNNEISEKSEIFDDQFSVERPDGSNFTLKIRSTKLEDSAMYFCASTNRAGEKLFFGSGTQLSVL.

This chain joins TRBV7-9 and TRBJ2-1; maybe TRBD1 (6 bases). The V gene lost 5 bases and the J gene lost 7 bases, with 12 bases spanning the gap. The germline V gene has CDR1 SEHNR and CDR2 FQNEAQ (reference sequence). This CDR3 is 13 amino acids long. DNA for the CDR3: TGTGCCAGCAGCCAAAGCCAGGGGAATGAGCAGTTCTTC. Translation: CASSQSQGNEQFF.